This TCR beta chain was retrieved from a study of blood T cell repertoires in COVID-19. Study-wide context: The study drew acute and convalescent COVID-19 samples from the United States, Italy and Spain. In each case, the material was cDNA or gDNA derived from T cells, B-cell-depleted T cells, or PBMCs.

Original handling: Counts of nucleated cells, estimated from reference gene primer amplification, were obtained. Using immunoSEQ multiplex PCR, the repertoire was profiled, and TCRdb retains in-frame clones only, with some absent. The D gene and trimming were derived from the DNA, and the V and J assignments and clone size from that table. Among about 240,000 clones listed, 70% to 90% were seen once. CDR3 size: 15 residues. V was pared by 3 bases and J by 2 bases, with 15 bases between. In germline, CDR1 is SGHRS, CDR2 YFSETQ. Seattle researchers signed up patients amid active infection and tracked them longitudinally.

The V call is TRBV5-1, the J call TRBJ2-7; D ambiguous. The origin of this receptor is a man aged 50 or older with COVID-19, enrolled during active disease. Sequencing input: peripheral blood. CDR3 nucleotides: TGCGCCAGCAGCTCGGTCGGCAGGAATACCTACGAGCAGTACTTC. Its translation: CASSSVGRNTYEQYF.